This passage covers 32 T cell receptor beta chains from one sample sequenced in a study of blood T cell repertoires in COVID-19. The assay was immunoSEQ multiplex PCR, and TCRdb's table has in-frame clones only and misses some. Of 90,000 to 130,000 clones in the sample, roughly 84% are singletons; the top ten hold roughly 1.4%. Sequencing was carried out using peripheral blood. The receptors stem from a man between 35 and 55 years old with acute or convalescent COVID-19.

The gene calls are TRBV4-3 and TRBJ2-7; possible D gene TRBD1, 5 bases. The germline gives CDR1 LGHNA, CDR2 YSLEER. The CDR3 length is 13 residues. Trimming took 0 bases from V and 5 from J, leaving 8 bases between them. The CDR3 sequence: CASSQEAGNEQYF. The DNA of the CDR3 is TGCGCCAGCAGCCAAGAGGCAGGGAACGAGCAGTACTTC.

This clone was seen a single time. CDR3 loop: CASMAAGGPPGELFF. The CDR3 bases are TGTGCCAGCATGGCAGCGGGAGGGCCTCCCGGGGAGCTGTTTTTT. The V gene is TRBV28, the J gene TRBJ2-2; 10 nucleotides line up with TRBD2. The CDR3 has 15 residues. CDR1 and CDR2 (germline): MDHEN, SYDVKM. The ends lost 7 bases at V and 6 bases at J; junction bases unmatched: 8.

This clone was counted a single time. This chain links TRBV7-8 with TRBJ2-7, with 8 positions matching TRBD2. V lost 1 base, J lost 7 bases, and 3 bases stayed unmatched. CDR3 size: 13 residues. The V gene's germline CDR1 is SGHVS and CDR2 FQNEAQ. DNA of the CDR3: TGTGCCAGCAGCTTAGTCGGGAGGGGGGAGCAGTACTTC. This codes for CASSLVGRGEQYF. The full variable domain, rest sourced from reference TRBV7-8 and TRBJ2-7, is GAGVSQSPRYKVAKRGQDVALRCDPISGHVSLFWYQQALGQGPEFLTYFQNEAQLDKSGLPSDRFFAERPEGSVSTLKIQRTQQEDSAVYLCASSLVGRGEQYFGPGTRLTVT.

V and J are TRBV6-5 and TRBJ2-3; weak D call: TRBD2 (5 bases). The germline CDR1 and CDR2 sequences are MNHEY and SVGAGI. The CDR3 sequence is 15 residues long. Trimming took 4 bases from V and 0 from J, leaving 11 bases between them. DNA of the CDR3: TGTGCCAGCAGTTTGGCGGAGGAGAGCACAGATACGCAGTATTTT. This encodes CASSLAEESTDTQYF.

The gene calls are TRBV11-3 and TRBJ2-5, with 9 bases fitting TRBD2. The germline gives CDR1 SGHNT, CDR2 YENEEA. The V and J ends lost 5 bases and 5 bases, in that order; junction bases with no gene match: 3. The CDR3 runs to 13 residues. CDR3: CASSLGLAETQYF. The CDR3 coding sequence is TGTGCCAGCAGCCTCGGACTAGCGGAGACCCAGTACTTC.

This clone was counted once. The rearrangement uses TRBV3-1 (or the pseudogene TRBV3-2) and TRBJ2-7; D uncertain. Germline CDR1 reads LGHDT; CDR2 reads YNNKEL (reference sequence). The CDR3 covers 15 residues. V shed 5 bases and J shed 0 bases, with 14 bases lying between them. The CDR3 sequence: CASSSRYRTSYEQYF. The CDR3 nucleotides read TGTGCCAGCAGCTCCCGGTATAGAACCTCCTACGAGCAGTACTTC.

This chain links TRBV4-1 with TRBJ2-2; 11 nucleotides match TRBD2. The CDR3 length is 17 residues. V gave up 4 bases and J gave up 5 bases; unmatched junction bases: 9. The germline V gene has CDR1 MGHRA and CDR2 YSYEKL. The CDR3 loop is CASSPVLAGDRTGELFF. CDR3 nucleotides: TGCGCCAGCAGCCCCGTACTAGCGGGAGATCGGACCGGGGAGCTGTTTTTT.

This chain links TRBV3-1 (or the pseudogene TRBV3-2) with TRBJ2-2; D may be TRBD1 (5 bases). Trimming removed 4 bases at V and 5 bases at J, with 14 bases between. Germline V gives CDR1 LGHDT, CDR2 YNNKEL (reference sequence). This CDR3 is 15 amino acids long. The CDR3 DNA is TGTGCCAGCAGCCCCACCAGGGTAAGGACCGGGGAGCTGTTTTTT. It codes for CASSPTRVRTGELFF.

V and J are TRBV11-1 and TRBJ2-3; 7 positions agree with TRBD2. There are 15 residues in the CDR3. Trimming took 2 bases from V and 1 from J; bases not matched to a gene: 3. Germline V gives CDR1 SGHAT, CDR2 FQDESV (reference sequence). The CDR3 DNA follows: TGTGCCAGCAGCTTAATAGCGGGTGGCACAGATACGCAGTATTTT. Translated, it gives CASSLIAGGTDTQYF. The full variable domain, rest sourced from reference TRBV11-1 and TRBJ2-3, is EAEVAQSPRYKITEKSQAVAFWCDPISGHATLYWYRQILGQGPELLVQFQDESVVDDSQLPKDRFSAERLKGVDSTLKIQPAELGDSAMYLCASSLIAGGTDTQYFGPGTRLTVL.

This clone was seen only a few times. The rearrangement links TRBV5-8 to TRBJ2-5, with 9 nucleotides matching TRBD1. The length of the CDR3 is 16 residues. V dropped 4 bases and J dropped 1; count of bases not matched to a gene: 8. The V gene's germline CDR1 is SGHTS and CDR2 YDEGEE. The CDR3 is CASSPGQGPSQETQYF. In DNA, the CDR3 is TGTGCCAGCAGCCCAGGACAGGGGCCTTCCCAAGAGACCCAGTACTTC.

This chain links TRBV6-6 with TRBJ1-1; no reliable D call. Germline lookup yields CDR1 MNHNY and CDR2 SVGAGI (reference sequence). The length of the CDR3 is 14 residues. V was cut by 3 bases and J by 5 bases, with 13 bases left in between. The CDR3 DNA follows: TGTGCCAGCAGTTATCCGGGGTGGGATACTGAAGCTTTCTTT. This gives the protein CASSYPGWDTEAFF.

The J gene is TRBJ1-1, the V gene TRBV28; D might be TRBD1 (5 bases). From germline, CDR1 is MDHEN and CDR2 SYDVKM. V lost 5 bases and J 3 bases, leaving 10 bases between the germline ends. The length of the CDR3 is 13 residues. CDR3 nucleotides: TGTGCCAGCAGTCCTAGGGGCTACACTGAAGCTTTCTTT. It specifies CASSPRGYTEAFF.

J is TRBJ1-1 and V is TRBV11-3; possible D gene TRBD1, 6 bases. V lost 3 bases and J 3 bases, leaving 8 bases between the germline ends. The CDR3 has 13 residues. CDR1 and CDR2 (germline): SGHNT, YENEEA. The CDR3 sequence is CASSLQGYTEAFF. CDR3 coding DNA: TGTGCCAGCAGCTTGCAGGGGTACACTGAAGCTTTCTTT.

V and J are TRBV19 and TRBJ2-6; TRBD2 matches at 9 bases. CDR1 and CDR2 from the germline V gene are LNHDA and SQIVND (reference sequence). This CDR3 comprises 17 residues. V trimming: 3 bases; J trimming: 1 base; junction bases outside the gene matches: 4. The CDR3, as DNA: TGTGCCAGTAGTATTCCTAGCGGGGCATCTGGGGCCAACGTCCTGACTTTC. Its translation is CASSIPSGASGANVLTF.

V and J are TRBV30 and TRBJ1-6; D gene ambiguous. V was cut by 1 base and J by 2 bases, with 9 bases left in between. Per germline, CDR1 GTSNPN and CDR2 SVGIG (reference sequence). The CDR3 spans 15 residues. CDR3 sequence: CAWSEKRTYNSPLHF. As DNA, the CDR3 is TGTGCCTGGAGTGAGAAGCGAACCTATAATTCACCCCTCCACTTT.

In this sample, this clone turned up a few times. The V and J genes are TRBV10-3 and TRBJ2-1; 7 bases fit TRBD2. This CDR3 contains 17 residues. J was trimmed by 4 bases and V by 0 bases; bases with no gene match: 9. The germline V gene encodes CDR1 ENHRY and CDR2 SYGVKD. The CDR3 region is CAISESPLAEAYNEQFF. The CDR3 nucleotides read TGTGCCATCAGTGAGTCCCCCCTAGCGGAGGCATACAATGAGCAGTTCTTC.

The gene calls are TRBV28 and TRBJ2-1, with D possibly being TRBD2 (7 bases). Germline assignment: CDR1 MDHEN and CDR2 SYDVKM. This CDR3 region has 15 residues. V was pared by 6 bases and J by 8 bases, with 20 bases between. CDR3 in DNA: TGTGCCAGCAGCCCCCTGGGGGGGGGCAGCGATGAGCAGTTCTTC. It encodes CASSPLGGGSDEQFF.

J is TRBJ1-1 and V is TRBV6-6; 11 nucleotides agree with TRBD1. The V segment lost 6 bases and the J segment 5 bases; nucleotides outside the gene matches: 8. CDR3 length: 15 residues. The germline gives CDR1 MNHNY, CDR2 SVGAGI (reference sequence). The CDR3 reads CASRNRDRGVTEAFF. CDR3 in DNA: TGTGCCAGCAGAAACCGGGACAGGGGGGTAACTGAAGCTTTCTTT.

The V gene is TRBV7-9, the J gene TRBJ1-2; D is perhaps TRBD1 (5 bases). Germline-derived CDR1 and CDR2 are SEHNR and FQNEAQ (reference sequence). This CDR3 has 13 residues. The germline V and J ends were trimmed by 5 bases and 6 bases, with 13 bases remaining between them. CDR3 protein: CASSPSGPNGYTF. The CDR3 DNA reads TGTGCCAGCAGCCCTTCAGGGCCCAATGGCTACACCTTC.

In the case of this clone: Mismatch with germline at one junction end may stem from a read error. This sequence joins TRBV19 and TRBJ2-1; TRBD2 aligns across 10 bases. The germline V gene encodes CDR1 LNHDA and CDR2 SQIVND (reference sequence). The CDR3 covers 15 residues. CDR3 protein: CASSIALTPSGRRIF. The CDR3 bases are TGTGCCAGTAGTATAGCATTAACTCCTAGCGGGAGAAGGATCTTC.

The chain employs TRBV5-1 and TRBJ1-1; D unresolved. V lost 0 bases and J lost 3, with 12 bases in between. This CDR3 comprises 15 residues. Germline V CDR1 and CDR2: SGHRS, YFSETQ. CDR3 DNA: TGCGCCAGCAGCTTGGGGGCCACTTCGGACACTGAAGCTTTCTTT. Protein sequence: CASSLGATSDTEAFF.

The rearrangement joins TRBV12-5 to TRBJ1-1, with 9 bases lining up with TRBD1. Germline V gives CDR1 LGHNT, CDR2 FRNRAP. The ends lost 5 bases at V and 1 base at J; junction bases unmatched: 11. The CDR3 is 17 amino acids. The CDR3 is CASGLNRGLWGNTEAFF. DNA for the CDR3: TGTGCTAGTGGTCTAAACAGGGGGCTTTGGGGGAACACTGAAGCTTTCTTT.

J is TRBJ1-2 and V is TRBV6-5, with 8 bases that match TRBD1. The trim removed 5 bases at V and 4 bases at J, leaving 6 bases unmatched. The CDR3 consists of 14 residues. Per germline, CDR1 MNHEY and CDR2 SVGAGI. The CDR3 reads CASSQDRDGYGYTF. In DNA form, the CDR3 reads TGTGCCAGCAGTCAGGACAGGGATGGCTATGGCTACACCTTC.

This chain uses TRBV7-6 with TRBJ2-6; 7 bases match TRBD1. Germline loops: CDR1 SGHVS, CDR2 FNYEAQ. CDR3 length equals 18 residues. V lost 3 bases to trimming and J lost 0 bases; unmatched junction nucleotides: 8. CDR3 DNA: TGTGCCAGCAGCTTCACAGGGGTCCTCACCTCTGGGGCCAACGTCCTGACTTTC. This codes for CASSFTGVLTSGANVLTF.

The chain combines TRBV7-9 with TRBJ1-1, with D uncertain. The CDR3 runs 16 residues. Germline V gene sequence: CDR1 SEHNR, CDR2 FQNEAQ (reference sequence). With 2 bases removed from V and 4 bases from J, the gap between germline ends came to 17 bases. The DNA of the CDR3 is TGTGCCAGCAGCTTAAGAGCAGGAGCGGGTGGCACTGAAGCTTTCTTT. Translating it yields CASSLRAGAGGTEAFF.

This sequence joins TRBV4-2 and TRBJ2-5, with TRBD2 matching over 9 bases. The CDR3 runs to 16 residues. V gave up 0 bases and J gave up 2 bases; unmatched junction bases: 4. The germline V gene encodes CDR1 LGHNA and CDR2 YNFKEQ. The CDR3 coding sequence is TGTGCCAGCAGCCAAGATCTAGCGGGGATACAAGAGACCCAGTACTTC. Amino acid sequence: CASSQDLAGIQETQYF.

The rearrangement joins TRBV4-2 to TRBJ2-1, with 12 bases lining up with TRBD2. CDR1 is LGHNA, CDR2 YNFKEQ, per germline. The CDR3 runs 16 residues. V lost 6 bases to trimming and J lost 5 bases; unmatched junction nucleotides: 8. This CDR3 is CASRASGGAKDNEQFF. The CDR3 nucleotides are TGTGCCAGCAGGGCTAGCGGGGGGGCCAAGGACAATGAGCAGTTCTTC.

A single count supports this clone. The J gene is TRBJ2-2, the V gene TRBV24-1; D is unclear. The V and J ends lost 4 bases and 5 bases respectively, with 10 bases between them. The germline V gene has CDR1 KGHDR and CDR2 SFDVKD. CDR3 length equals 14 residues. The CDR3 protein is CATSESRETGELFF. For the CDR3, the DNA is TGTGCCACCAGTGAGTCTAGAGAAACCGGGGAGCTGTTTTTT.

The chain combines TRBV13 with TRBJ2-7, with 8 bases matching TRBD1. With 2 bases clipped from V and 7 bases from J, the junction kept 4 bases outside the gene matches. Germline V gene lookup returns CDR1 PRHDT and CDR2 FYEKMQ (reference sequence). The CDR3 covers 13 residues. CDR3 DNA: TGTGCCAGCAGCTTAAGCAGGGGGCGAGAGCAGTACTTC. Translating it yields CASSLSRGREQYF.

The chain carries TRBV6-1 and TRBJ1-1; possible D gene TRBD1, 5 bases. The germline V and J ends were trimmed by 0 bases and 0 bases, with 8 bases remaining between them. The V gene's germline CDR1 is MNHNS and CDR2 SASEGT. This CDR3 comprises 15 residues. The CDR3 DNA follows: TGTGCCAGCAGTGAAGCAGGCAGGGTGAACACTGAAGCTTTCTTT. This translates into CASSEAGRVNTEAFF.

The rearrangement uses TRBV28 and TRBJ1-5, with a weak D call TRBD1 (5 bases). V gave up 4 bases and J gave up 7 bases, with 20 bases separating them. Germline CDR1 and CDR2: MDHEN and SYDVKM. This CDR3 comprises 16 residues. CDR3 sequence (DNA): TGTGCCAGCAGTTATGGATTAAGCAGGGTCAGACAGCCCCAGCATTTT. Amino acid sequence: CASSYGLSRVRQPQHF.

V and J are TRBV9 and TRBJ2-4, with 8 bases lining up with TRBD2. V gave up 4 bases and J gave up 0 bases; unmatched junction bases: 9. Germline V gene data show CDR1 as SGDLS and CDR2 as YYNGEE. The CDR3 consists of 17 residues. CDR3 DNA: TGTGCCAGCAGCATCTCCGGGACTAGAGAAGCCAAAAACATTCAGTACTTC. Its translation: CASSISGTREAKNIQYF.